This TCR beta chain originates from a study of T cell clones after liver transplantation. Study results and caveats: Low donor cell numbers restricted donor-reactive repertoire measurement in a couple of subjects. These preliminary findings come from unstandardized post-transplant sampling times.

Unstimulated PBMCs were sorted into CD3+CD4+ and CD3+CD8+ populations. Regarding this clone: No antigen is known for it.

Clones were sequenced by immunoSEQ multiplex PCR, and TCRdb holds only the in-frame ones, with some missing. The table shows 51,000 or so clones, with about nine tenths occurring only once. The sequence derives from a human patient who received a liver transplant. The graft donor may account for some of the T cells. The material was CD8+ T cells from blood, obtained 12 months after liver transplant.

The DNA for the CDR3 is TGTGCCACCAGCCCTCAGGGAACTGAAGCTTTCTTT. Translating gives CATSPQGTEAFF. V gene TRBV15 combines with J gene TRBJ1-1; weak D call: TRBD1 (5 bases). The length of the CDR3 is 12 residues. The V gene's germline CDR1 is LNHNV and CDR2 YYDKDF (reference sequence). V lost 5 bases and J 5 bases, leaving 9 bases between the germline ends.